The present T cell receptor beta chain was sequenced within a study of shared clonotypes between healthy human individuals. Study context: CD4 naive and memory got three plates each, CD8 naive two, CD8 memory one.

Germline lookup yields CDR1 SGHTS and CDR2 YDEGEE. J gave up 8 bases and V 4 bases, and 10 bases lay outside the gene matches. The CDR3 contains 15 residues. All of the donors resided in Nashville, Tennessee, and each was a Caucasian adult. Source study methods: Junction-only immunoSEQ sequences carried no quality scores, so filtering differed. Produced via immunoSEQ multiplex PCR; TCRdb's table is partial and in-frame only. V, J and clone size are taken as reported in that table, and D and trimming were inferred from the DNA itself. The table lists 2.3 million or so clones, just over 90% of them singletons.

The chain uses TRBV5-8 and TRBJ2-3; the match to TRBD1 covers 10 bases. The source material was naive CD4+ T cells from PBMCs. This sample's subset: CD45RA+ positively selected. The clonotype comes from a man aged 18 to 35 in good health. Some clones in this sample may be carry-over from other donors' samples. The CDR3 nucleotides are TGTGCCAGCAGCCTCGGGACAGGGGTCGCGGGTACGCAGTATTTT. Its translation: CASSLGTGVAGTQYF.